Presented here are 2 T cell receptor beta chains from one specimen sequenced in a study of immune heterogeneity within non-small cell lung tumors. Template was bulk tumor genomic DNA, about 620 ng per sample. Multiple widely separated biopsies were taken from each primary tumor at surgery. Undergoing curative surgery were patients whose non-small cell lung cancer was untreated and newly diagnosed. Multiplex PCR with 32 V and 13 J primers amplified TCR beta CDR3. TCRdb itself ran the multiplex PCR reads through MiXCR, one entry per CDR3 protein. The sample consists of approximately 12,000 distinct CDR3 sequences, approximately 20% of them appearing once. Sequencing input: lung tumor tissue. These receptors were taken from a man aged 55 to 69 with non-small cell lung cancer.

This clonotype was seen repeatedly, ten times or more. This chain links TRBV6-1 with TRBJ1-4; 12 bases match TRBD1. The CDR3 totals 14 residues. Losses at the gene ends were 5 bases for V and 7 bases for J; bases not matched to a gene: 2. In germline, CDR1 is MNHNS, CDR2 SASEGT. The CDR3 bases are TGTGCCAGCAGTTGGGACAGGGGGCTTGAAAAACTGTTTTTT. Translated, it gives CASSWDRGLEKLFF.

On this clonotype: A much larger clone is a single base away; this may be a read error. This chain links TRBV6-5 with TRBJ1-1; D is unresolved. The germline V gene has CDR1 MNHEY and CDR2 SVGAGI. The CDR3 loop spans 14 amino acids. The CDR3 spells CASIYSILNTEAFF. DNA for the CDR3: TGTGCCAGCATTTACTCGATCCTGAACACTGAAGCTTTCTTT.